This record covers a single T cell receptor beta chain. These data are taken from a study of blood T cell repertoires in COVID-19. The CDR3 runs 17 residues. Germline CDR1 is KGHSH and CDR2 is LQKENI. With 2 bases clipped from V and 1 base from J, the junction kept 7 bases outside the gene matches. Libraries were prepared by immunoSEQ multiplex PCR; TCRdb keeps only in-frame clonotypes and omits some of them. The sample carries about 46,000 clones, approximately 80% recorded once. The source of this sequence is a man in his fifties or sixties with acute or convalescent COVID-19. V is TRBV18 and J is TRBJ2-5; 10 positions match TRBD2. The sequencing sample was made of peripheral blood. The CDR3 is CASSPGRASGGQETQYF. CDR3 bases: TGTGCCAGCTCACCAGGTCGGGCTAGCGGGGGCCAAGAGACCCAGTACTTC.